The rows below give T cell receptor beta chains drawn from one sample of a study of T cells after yellow fever vaccination. TCRdb reprocessed the 5' RACE reads with MiXCR, giving one entry per CDR3 protein. The repertoire includes 150,000 to 200,000 distinct CDR3 sequences, 5.5% to 7.5% of them detected once, and 2.5% to 3.5% sits in the top ten. The sample here was CD4+ T cells sorted from PBMCs, taken on the day of the first yellow fever vaccination. Receptors originate from a man between 18 and 35 years old who received the YFV17D yellow fever vaccine. Each CDR3 is given with its conserved first and last residue. A D gene is named only where the DNA matches it firmly. The size entry is marked missing in some rows and otherwise reads once, few, many or a size class.

J gene: TRBJ2-4; clone size: -; CDR3 length: 15; V gene: TRBV20-1; D gene: TRBD2; CDR3 DNA: TGCAGTGCAAGTCAGCGGGGTGCGGGCAAAAACATTCAGTACTTC; CDR3 protein: CSASQRGAGKNIQYF
J gene: TRBJ1-4; clone size: few; CDR3 length: 15; V gene: TRBV5-1; D gene: -; CDR3 DNA: TGCGCCAGCAGCCGCGGGACTTCTAGGGAGGAAAAACTGTTTTTT; CDR3 protein: CASSRGTSREEKLFF
J gene: TRBJ2-1; clone size: few; CDR3 length: 13; V gene: TRBV7-2; D gene: -; CDR3 DNA: TGTGCCAGCAGCAGTCCCTACGGCCATGAGCAGTTCTTC; CDR3 protein: CASSSPYGHEQFF
J gene: TRBJ1-1; clone size: -; CDR3 length: 14; V gene: TRBV23-1; D gene: -; CDR3 DNA: TGCGCCAGCAGTCAGACTGAGAGGGGCCCTGAAGCTTTCTTT; CDR3 protein: CASSQTERGPEAFF
J gene: TRBJ2-3; clone size: -; CDR3 length: 16; V gene: TRBV5-4; D gene: -; CDR3 DNA: TGTGCCAGCAGCTTGTACGGTGGGGGGGCTGGAGATACGCAGTATTTT; CDR3 protein: CASSLYGGGAGDTQYF
J gene: TRBJ1-2; clone size: few; CDR3 length: 13; V gene: TRBV12-3/TRBV12-4; D gene: -; CDR3 DNA: TGTGCCAGCAGTTTACAGGGGAACTATGGCTACACCTTC; CDR3 protein: CASSLQGNYGYTF
J gene: TRBJ1-1; clone size: many; CDR3 length: 13; V gene: TRBV18; D gene: -; CDR3 DNA: TGTGCCAGCTCACCCGACACCAACACTGAAGCTTTCTTT; CDR3 protein: CASSPDTNTEAFF
J gene: TRBJ2-1; clone size: few; CDR3 length: 15; V gene: TRBV7-2; D gene: -; CDR3 DNA: TGTGCCAGCAGCTCAGACTATGGGTCATACAATGAGCAGTTCTTC; CDR3 protein: CASSSDYGSYNEQFF
J gene: TRBJ2-1; clone size: many; CDR3 length: 12; V gene: TRBV3-1; D gene: -; CDR3 DNA: TGTGCCAGCAGCCAAGTCTACAATGAGCAGTTCTTC; CDR3 protein: CASSQVYNEQFF
J gene: TRBJ1-2; clone size: many; CDR3 length: 15; V gene: TRBV6-1; D gene: -; CDR3 DNA: TGTGCCAGCAGTCTCGGCTCGGGCACTAACTATGGCTACACCTTC; CDR3 protein: CASSLGSGTNYGYTF
J gene: TRBJ2-5; clone size: many; CDR3 length: 15; V gene: TRBV7-3; D gene: TRBD1; CDR3 DNA: TGTGCCAGCAGCTTGGGCAGGGGGCGTCAAGAGACCCAGTACTTC; CDR3 protein: CASSLGRGRQETQYF
J gene: TRBJ2-3; clone size: few; CDR3 length: 14; V gene: TRBV20-1; D gene: -; CDR3 DNA: TGCAGTGCTAGGAAAGGCGGGCCGGGAGATACGCAGTATTTT; CDR3 protein: CSARKGGPGDTQYF